This T cell receptor (beta chain) is drawn from a study of T cells after somatic rescue of genetic block. The assay was immunoSEQ multiplex PCR, and TCRdb's table has in-frame clones only and misses some. The sample has around 50,000 clones, roughly 96% seen once. CDR3 length: 15 amino acids. V gave up 6 bases and J gave up 2 bases, with 18 bases separating them. The germline V gene encodes CDR1 SGHRS and CDR2 YFSETQ. This clonotype was sampled from a child less than two years old. The chain employs TRBV5-1 and TRBJ2-7; no firm D call. The sample was peripheral blood mononuclear cells (PBMCs). CDR3 sequence reads: CASTLGYQDTYEQYF. The CDR3 DNA follows: TGCGCCAGCACCCTGGGCTACCAAGATACCTACGAGCAGTACTTC.